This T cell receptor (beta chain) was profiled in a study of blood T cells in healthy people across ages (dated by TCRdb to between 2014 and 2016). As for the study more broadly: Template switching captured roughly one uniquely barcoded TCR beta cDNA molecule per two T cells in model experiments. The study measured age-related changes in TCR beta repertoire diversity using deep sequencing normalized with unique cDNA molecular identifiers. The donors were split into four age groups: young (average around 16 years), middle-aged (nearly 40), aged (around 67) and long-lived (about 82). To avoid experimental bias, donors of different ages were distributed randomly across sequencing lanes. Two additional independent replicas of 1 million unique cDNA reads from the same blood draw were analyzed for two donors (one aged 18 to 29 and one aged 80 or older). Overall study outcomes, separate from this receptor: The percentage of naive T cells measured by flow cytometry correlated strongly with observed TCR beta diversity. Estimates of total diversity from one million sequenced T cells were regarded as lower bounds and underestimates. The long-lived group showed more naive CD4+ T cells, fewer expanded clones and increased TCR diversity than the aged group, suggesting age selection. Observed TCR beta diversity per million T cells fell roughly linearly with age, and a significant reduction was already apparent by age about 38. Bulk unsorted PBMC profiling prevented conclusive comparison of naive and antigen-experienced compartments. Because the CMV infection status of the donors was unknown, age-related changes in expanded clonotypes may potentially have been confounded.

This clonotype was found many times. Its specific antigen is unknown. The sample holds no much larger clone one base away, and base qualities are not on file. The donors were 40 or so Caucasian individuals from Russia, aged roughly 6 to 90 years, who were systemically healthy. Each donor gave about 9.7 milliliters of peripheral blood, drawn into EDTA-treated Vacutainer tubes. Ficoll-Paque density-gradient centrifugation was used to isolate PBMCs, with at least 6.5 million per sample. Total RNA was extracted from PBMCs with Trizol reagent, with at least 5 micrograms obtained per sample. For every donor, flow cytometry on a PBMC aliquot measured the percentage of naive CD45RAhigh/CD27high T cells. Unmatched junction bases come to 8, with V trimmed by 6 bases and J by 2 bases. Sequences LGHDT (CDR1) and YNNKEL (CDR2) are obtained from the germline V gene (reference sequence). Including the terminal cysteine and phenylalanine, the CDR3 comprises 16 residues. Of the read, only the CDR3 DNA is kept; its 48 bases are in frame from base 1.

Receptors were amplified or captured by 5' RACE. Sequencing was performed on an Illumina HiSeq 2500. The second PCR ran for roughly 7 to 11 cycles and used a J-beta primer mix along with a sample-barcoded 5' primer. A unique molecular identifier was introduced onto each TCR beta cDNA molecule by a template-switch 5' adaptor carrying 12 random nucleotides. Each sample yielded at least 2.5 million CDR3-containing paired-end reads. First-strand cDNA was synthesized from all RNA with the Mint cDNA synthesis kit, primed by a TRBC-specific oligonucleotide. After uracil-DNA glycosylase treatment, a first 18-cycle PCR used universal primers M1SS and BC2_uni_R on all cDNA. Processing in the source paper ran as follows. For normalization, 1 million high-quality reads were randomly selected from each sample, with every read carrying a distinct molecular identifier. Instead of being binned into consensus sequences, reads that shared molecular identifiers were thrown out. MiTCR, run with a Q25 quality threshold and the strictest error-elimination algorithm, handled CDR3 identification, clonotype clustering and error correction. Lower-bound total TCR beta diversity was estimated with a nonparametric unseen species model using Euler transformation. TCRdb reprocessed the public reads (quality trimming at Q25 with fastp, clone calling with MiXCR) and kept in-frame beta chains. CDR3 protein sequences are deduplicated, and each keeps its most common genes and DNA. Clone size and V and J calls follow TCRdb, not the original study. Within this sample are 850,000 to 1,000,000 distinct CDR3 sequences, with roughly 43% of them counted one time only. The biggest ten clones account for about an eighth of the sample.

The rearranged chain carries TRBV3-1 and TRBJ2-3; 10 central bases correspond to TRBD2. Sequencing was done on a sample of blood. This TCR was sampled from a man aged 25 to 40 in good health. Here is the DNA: TGTGCCAGCAGGGATCGCCTAGCGGGGGCCACAGATACGCAGTATTTT. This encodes CASRDRLAGATDTQYF.